Presented here are 26 T cell receptor beta chains from one specimen sequenced in a study of blood T cell repertoires in COVID-19. Clones were sequenced by immunoSEQ multiplex PCR, and TCRdb holds only the in-frame ones, with some missing. The sample holds about 170,000 clones, 80% to 90% seen once. The sample was peripheral blood. The source is a woman in her sixties or seventies with COVID-19, enrolled during active disease.

This chain connects TRBV10-2 to TRBJ2-2, with 10 bases aligning to TRBD2. Unmatched junction bases numbered 8, after V lost 10 bases and J lost 6 bases. Germline V gene data show CDR1 as WSHSY and CDR2 as SAAADI. This CDR3 contains 14 residues. The chain's CDR3 is CATQSGREAGELFF. CDR3 nucleotides: TGCGCCACCCAGAGCGGGAGGGAGGCCGGGGAGCTGTTTTTT.

This chain links TRBV10-3 with TRBJ1-5; D gene uncertain. CDR1 and CDR2 (germline): ENHRY, SYGVKD. The V gene lost 6 bases and the J gene lost 6 bases, with 15 bases spanning the gap. The CDR3 extends over 14 amino acids. The CDR3 bases are TGTGCCATCAGGTCAGGTATTTCTGGTCAGCCCCAGCATTTT. It encodes CAIRSGISGQPQHF.

The chain employs TRBV19 and TRBJ2-3; weak D call: TRBD2 (6 bases). V gave up 5 bases and J gave up 5 bases, with 14 bases separating them. There are 14 residues in the CDR3. Germline CDR1 reads LNHDA; CDR2 reads SQIVND (reference sequence). In DNA form, the CDR3 reads TGTGCCAGTAGTGCGGAGGGAACTCGAGATACGCAGTATTTT. Translation: CASSAEGTRDTQYF.

This chain connects TRBV28 to TRBJ1-2; 12 bases fit TRBD1. Per germline, CDR1 MDHEN and CDR2 SYDVKM. CDR3 length: 16 amino acids. The J segment lost 5 bases and the V segment lost 1 base, leaving 5 bases of the junction unmatched. Here the CDR3 reads CASSLSGQGARYGYTF. In DNA form, the CDR3 reads TGTGCCAGCAGTTTATCGGGACAGGGGGCAAGGTATGGCTACACCTTC.

V gene TRBV7-9 combines with J gene TRBJ1-6, with 7 bases identical to TRBD1. The CDR3 runs to 14 residues. Looked up from germline, CDR1 is SEHNR and CDR2 is FQNEAQ (reference sequence). The trim removed 5 bases at V and 6 bases at J, leaving 4 bases unmatched. CDR3 protein: CASSKTGINSPLHF. The CDR3 DNA reads as TGTGCCAGCAGCAAGACAGGGATTAATTCACCCCTCCACTTT. The variable domain in full, completed from reference TRBV7-9 and TRBJ1-6, reads DTGVSQNPRHKITKRGQNVTFRCDPISEHNRLYWYRQTLGQGPEFLTYFQNEAQLEKSRLLSDRFSAERPKGSFSTLEIQRTEQGDSAMYLCASSKTGINSPLHFGNGTRLTVT.

The rearrangement uses TRBV7-2 and TRBJ1-2; TRBD1 agrees at 9 bases. CDR1 is SGHTA, CDR2 FQGNSA, per germline. Unmatched junction bases numbered 4, after V lost 3 bases and J lost 5 bases. This CDR3 is built from 14 residues. The CDR3 DNA is TGTGCCAGCAGCTTCCGGGACAGGGAATATGGCTACACCTTC. Protein: CASSFRDREYGYTF.

CDR3 amino acids: CASSARLSSYNEQFF. CDR3 in DNA: TGTGCCAGCAGTGCGAGGCTGAGCTCCTACAATGAGCAGTTCTTC. The J gene is TRBJ2-1, the V gene TRBV11-3; no clear D gene. V was clipped by 6 bases and J by 0 bases, with 12 bases between them. CDR3 size: 15 residues. Germline V CDR1 and CDR2: SGHNT, YENEEA.

A word on this clone: The same CDR3 also results from other DNA sequences found in this sample. J is TRBJ1-2 and V is TRBV4-3; tentatively, D is TRBD1 (6 bases). CDR3 size: 13 residues. CDR1 and CDR2 from the germline V gene are LGHNA and YSLEER. V was cut by 0 bases and J by 5 bases, with 7 bases left in between. CDR3 coding DNA: TGCGCCAGCAGCCAAGACAGGGGTTATGGCTACACCTTC. Its protein is CASSQDRGYGYTF.

This chain joins TRBV3-1 (or the pseudogene TRBV3-2) and TRBJ2-1; 9 nucleotides match TRBD1. The V gene's germline CDR1 is LGHDT and CDR2 YNNKEL (reference sequence). The CDR3 spans 17 residues. V shed 0 bases and J 4 bases; nucleotides not matched to a gene: 7. The chain's CDR3 is CASSQDPGTGRYNEQFF. The CDR3, as DNA: TGTGCCAGCAGCCAAGATCCCGGGACAGGGAGGTACAATGAGCAGTTCTTC.

V gene TRBV6-5 combines with J gene TRBJ1-6, with D tentatively TRBD1 (5 bases). Germline assignment: CDR1 MNHEY and CDR2 SVGAGI. Trimming took off 6 bases at V and 7 bases at J, with 16 bases between the two ends. The CDR3 loop spans 15 amino acids. This CDR3 reads CASSRGPWGNSPLHF. CDR3 nucleotide sequence: TGTGCCAGCAGCCGCGGCCCTTGGGGCAATTCACCCCTCCACTTT.

The chain combines TRBV28 with TRBJ2-5; the match to TRBD1 covers 7 bases. The CDR3 extends over 12 amino acids. V shed 6 bases and J 5 bases; nucleotides not matched to a gene: 3. Germline assignment: CDR1 MDHEN and CDR2 SYDVKM. In DNA, the CDR3 is TGTGCCAGCAGGACAGGGCTGGAGACCCAGTACTTC. It yields the protein CASRTGLETQYF.

This clone has only one observation. V gene TRBV5-1 combines with J gene TRBJ1-1; 7 nucleotides agree with TRBD1. Trimming cost V 5 bases and J 5 bases; bases outside gene matches: 12. Per the germline V gene, CDR1 is SGHRS and CDR2 is YFSETQ. This CDR3 region has 15 residues. In DNA form, the CDR3 reads TGCGCCAGCAGAGACCGTACAGGGGAAGGGACTGAAGCTTTCTTT. It codes for CASRDRTGEGTEAFF.

This chain uses TRBV5-6 with TRBJ2-3, with 9 bases aligning to TRBD1. Trimming at V came to 9 bases and at J to 3 bases, leaving 11 bases not matched to a gene. The germline CDR1 and CDR2 sequences are SGHDT and YYEEEE. CDR3 size: 15 residues. The CDR3 reads CATTVTGGATDTQYF. Here the CDR3 DNA reads TGTGCCACTACCGTGACAGGGGGAGCGACAGATACGCAGTATTTT.

The V call is TRBV4-3, the J call TRBJ2-1; the match to TRBD2 covers 8 bases. The CDR3 extends over 16 amino acids. V was pared by 0 bases and J by 8 bases, with 9 bases of the junction left unmatched. Germline V CDR1 and CDR2: LGHNA, YSLEER. CDR3 loop: CASSQELAGHGDEQFF. For the CDR3, the DNA is TGCGCCAGCAGCCAAGAGTTAGCGGGGCATGGCGATGAGCAGTTCTTC.

V is TRBV20-1 and J is TRBJ2-1, with 10 bases fitting TRBD2. The CDR3 covers 16 residues. With 3 bases clipped from V and 2 bases from J, the junction kept 7 bases outside the gene matches. Per the germline V gene, CDR1 is DFQATT and CDR2 is SNEGSKA (reference sequence). The CDR3 here is CSASTLLAGAYNEQFF. CDR3 bases: TGCAGTGCTAGTACCCTCCTAGCGGGAGCCTACAATGAGCAGTTCTTC.

DNA for the CDR3: TGCAGTGCTAGTGGGGCGGGCAGAATCAACTATGGCTACACCTTC. It codes for CSASGAGRINYGYTF. V is TRBV20-1 and J is TRBJ1-2; TRBD1 might be the D (5 bases). Germline CDR1 DFQATT, CDR2 SNEGSKA (reference sequence). Trimming shortened V by 3 bases and J by 2 bases, and 16 bases separated the two germline ends. The CDR3 spans 15 residues.

The chain couples TRBV12-3 or TRBV12-4 to TRBJ2-1; D is possibly TRBD2 (6 bases). The CDR3 has 13 residues. Deletions cut 2 bases from V and 4 bases from J, with 6 bases between. The CDR3 reads CASSLREYNEQFF. In DNA form, the CDR3 reads TGTGCCAGCAGTTTACGGGAGTACAATGAGCAGTTCTTC.

This CDR3 reads CASSLYGNTEAFF. CDR3 in DNA: TGTGCCAGCAGTTTGTACGGGAACACTGAAGCTTTCTTT. The chain links TRBV12-3 or TRBV12-4 to TRBJ1-1; D remains ambiguous. The V end was cut by 3 bases, the J end by 1 base, with 6 bases between. The CDR3 runs 13 residues.

This sequence joins TRBV6-1 and TRBJ1-6, with TRBD1 as a possible D gene (5 bases). Trimming pared 11 bases from V and 6 bases from J, leaving 17 bases between. This CDR3 is built from 14 residues. The V gene's germline CDR1 is MNHNS and CDR2 SASEGT. CDR3 protein: CALGGAALNSPLHF. In DNA, the CDR3 is TGTGCCCTCGGCGGGGCCGCCCTTAATTCACCCCTCCACTTT.

The rearrangement uses TRBV9 and TRBJ2-5; 9 nucleotides align to TRBD2. The CDR3 has 17 residues. The germline CDR1 and CDR2 sequences are SGDLS and YYNGEE. Trimming took 4 bases from V and 2 from J; bases not matched to a gene: 12. For the CDR3, the DNA is TGTGCCAGCAGCCGCCGGTCTAGCGGGAACTTTCAAGAGACCCAGTACTTC. It codes for CASSRRSSGNFQETQYF.

The V gene is TRBV27, the J gene TRBJ1-4, with D perhaps TRBD1 (6 bases). The CDR3 runs to 14 residues. Germline V lookup: CDR1 MNHEY, CDR2 SMNVEV (reference sequence). Trimming took 6 bases from V and 0 from J, leaving 8 bases between them. The CDR3 bases are TGTGCCAGCAGCAGGGGTGCAACTAATGAAAAACTGTTTTTT. Translated, it gives CASSRGATNEKLFF.

The gene calls are TRBV5-1 and TRBJ1-1, with a possible D match to TRBD1 (5 bases). The V gene lost 5 bases and the J gene lost 5 bases, with 16 bases spanning the gap. This CDR3 comprises 14 residues. In germline, CDR1 is SGHRS, CDR2 YFSETQ. CDR3 amino acids: CASRVSGEMTEAFF. In DNA, the CDR3 is TGCGCCAGCAGGGTTTCGGGGGAAATGACTGAAGCTTTCTTT.

The chain recombines TRBV2 with TRBJ2-5; 14 bases agree with TRBD2. Germline CDR1 reads SNHLY; CDR2 reads FYNNEI. This CDR3 has 17 residues. With 3 bases clipped from V and 4 bases from J, the junction kept 7 bases outside the gene matches. For the CDR3, the DNA is TGTGCCAGCAGTGACCAACCGGGACTAGCGGGAGTAGAGACCCAGTACTTC. Its protein is CASSDQPGLAGVETQYF.

This sequence joins TRBV18 and TRBJ2-7, with 10 positions matching TRBD1. CDR1 is KGHSH and CDR2 is LQKENI in the germline V gene. The V segment lost 4 bases and the J segment 5 bases; nucleotides outside the gene matches: 5. The CDR3 spans 14 residues. CDR3 DNA: TGTGCCAGCTCACTACGCGGGACAGGGGACGAGCAGTACTTC. Its translation is CASSLRGTGDEQYF.

The chain is built from TRBV5-4 and TRBJ2-7, with TRBD1 identical over 10 bases. The CDR3 spans 15 residues. V lost 3 bases and J lost 0; bases outside the gene matches: 3. CDR1 and CDR2 from the germline V gene are SGHNT and YYREEE (reference sequence). The CDR3 region is CASSWGQGSSYEQYF. DNA for the CDR3: TGTGCCAGCAGCTGGGGACAGGGGAGCTCCTACGAGCAGTACTTC.

The chain has TRBV30 and TRBJ2-3; possibly TRBD2 for D (6 bases). The V gene lost 2 bases and the J gene lost 4 bases, with 19 bases spanning the gap. CDR3 length: 16 amino acids. Per germline, CDR1 GTSNPN and CDR2 SVGIG (reference sequence). The CDR3 reads CAWSPWDSGSADTQYF. CDR3 DNA sequence: TGTGCCTGGAGTCCTTGGGACTCCGGCTCGGCAGATACGCAGTATTTT.